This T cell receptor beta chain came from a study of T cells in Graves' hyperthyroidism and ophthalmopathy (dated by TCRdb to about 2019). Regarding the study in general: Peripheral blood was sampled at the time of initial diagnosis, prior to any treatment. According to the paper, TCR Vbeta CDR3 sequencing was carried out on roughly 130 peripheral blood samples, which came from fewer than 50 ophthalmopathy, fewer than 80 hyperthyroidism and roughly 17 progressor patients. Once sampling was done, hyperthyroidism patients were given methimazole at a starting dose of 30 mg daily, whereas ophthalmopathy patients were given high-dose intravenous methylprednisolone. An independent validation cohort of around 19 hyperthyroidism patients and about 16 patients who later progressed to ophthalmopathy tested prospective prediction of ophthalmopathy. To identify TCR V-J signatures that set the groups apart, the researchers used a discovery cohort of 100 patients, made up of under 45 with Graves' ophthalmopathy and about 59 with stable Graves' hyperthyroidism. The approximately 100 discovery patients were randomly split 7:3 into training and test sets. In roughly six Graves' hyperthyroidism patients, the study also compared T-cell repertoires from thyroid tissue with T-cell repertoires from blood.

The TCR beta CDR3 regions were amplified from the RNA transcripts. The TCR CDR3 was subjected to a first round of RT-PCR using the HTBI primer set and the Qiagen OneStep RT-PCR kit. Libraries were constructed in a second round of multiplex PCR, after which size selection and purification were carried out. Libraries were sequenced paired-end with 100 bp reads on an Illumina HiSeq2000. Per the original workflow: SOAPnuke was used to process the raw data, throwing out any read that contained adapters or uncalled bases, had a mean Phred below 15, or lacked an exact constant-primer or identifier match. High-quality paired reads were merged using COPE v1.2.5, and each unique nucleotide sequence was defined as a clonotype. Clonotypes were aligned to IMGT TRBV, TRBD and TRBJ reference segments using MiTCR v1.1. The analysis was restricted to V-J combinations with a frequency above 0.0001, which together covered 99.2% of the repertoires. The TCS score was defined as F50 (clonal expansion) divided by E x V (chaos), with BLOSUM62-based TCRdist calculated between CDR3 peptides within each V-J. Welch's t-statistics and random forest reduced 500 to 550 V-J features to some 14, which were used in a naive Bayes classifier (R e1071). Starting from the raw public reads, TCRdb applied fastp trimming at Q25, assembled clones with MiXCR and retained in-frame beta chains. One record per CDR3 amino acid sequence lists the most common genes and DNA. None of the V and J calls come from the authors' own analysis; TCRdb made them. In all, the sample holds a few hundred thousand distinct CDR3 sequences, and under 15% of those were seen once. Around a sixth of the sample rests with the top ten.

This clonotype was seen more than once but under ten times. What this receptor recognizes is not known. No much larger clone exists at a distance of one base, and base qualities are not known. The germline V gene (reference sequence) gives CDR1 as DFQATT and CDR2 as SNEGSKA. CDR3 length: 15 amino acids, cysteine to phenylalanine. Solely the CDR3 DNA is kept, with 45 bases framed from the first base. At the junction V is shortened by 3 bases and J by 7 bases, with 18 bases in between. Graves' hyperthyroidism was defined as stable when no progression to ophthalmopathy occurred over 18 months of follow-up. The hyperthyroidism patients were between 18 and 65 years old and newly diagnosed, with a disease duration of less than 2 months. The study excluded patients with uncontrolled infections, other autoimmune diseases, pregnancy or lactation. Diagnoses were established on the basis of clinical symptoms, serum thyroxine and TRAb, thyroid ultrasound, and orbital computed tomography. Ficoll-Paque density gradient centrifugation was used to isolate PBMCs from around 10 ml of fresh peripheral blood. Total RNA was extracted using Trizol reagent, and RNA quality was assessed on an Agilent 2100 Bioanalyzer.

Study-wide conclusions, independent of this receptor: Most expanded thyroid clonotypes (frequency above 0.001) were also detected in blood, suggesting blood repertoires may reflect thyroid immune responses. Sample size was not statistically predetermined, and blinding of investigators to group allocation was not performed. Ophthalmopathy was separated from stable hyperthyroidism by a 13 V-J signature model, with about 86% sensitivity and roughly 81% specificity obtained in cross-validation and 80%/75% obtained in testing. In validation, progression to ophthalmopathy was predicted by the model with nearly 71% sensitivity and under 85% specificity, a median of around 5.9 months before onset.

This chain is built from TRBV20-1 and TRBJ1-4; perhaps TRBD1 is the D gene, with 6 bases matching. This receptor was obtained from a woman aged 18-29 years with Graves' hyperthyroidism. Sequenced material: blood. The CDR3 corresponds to CSARDNTGPGEKLFF. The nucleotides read TGCAGTGCTAGGGATAACACAGGGCCTGGTGAAAAACTGTTTTTT.